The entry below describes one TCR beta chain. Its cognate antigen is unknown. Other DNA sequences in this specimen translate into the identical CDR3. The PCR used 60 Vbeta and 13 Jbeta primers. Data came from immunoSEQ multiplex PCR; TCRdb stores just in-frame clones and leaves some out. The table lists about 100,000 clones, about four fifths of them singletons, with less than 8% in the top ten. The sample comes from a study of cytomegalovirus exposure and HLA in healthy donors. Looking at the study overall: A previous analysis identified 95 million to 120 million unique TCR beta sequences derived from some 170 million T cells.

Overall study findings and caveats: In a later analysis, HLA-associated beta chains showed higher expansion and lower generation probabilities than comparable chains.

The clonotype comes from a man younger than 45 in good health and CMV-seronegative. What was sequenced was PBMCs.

CDR3 in DNA: TGTGCCTGGAGACCTCAAAGGGGGTCATATGGCTACACCTTC. This gives the protein CAWRPQRGSYGYTF. V usage is TRBV30 and J usage is TRBJ1-2, with a possible D match to TRBD1 (6 bases). Between the trimmed V and J ends, which lost 3 bases and 5 bases, there was a span of 16 bases. CDR1 is GTSNPN and CDR2 is SVGIG in the germline V gene (reference sequence). The CDR3 has 14 amino acids.